The 18 T cell receptor beta chains presented below share a single source sample, sequenced in a study of cytomegalovirus exposure and HLA in healthy donors. PCR primers comprised 60 Vbeta and 13 Jbeta primers. TCRdb's copy holds only in-frame clones and misses some; the assay was immunoSEQ multiplex PCR. This sample has roughly 100,000 clones, with around 77% found just once. Sequenced input: PBMCs. The receptor source for this set is a woman aged 55-70 years in good health and CMV-seropositive.

The chain links TRBV28 to TRBJ2-5; TRBD2 agrees at 12 bases. In germline, CDR1 is MDHEN, CDR2 SYDVKM. V gave up 5 bases and J gave up 5 bases; unmatched junction bases: 12. The CDR3 length is 17 residues. The DNA of the CDR3 is TGTGCCAGCAGTGAAACTAGCGGGAGGAGTATAGGGGAGACCCAGTACTTC. Encoded protein: CASSETSGRSIGETQYF.

The J gene is TRBJ1-1, the V gene TRBV7-3; 8 bases are shared with TRBD1. Germline CDR1 SGHTA, CDR2 FQGTGA. J gave up 1 base and V 6 bases, and 13 bases lay outside the gene matches. The CDR3 covers 17 residues. DNA for the CDR3: TGTGCCAGCAGTCGATTTCGACAGGGGATGGGGAACACTGAAGCTTTCTTT. It codes for CASSRFRQGMGNTEAFF.

The rearrangement joins TRBV2 to TRBJ1-6; D not resolved. Germline V gives CDR1 SNHLY, CDR2 FYNNEI. There are 18 residues in the CDR3. Trimming took off 6 bases at V and 7 bases at J, with 25 bases between the two ends. CDR3 in DNA: TGTGCCAGCAGCGATCGACTTCACCCGAGGAAGAGGAATTCACCCCTCCACTTT. Encoded protein: CASSDRLHPRKRNSPLHF.

This chain uses TRBV7-9 with TRBJ2-7; D call uncertain. Trimming took 5 bases from V and 5 from J, leaving 13 bases between them. Germline values: CDR1 SEHNR, CDR2 FQNEAQ (reference sequence). This CDR3 is built from 13 residues. This chain's CDR3 is CASSLAQFHEQYF. The CDR3 coding sequence is TGTGCCAGCAGCCTGGCACAATTCCACGAGCAGTACTTC.

V and J are TRBV7-9 and TRBJ2-7; weak D call: TRBD1 (6 bases). The germline V and J ends were trimmed by 4 bases and 0 bases, with 10 bases remaining between them. The CDR3 covers 14 residues. Looked up from germline, CDR1 is SEHNR and CDR2 is FQNEAQ (reference sequence). The CDR3 is CASSSDRISYEQYF. CDR3 nucleotide sequence: TGTGCCAGCAGCTCAGACAGGATCTCCTACGAGCAGTACTTC.

This chain joins TRBV7-8 and TRBJ1-1; D not resolved. V was pared by 6 bases and J by 0 bases, with 20 bases between. Per the germline V gene, CDR1 is SGHVS and CDR2 is FQNEAQ. The CDR3 spans 17 residues. CDR3 DNA sequence: TGTGCCAGCAGTGCCACAGAAGGGTGGCGGGTGAACACTGAAGCTTTCTTT. Translating it yields CASSATEGWRVNTEAFF.

This chain links TRBV27 with TRBJ1-2; 7 nucleotides agree with TRBD1. In germline, CDR1 is MNHEY, CDR2 SMNVEV (reference sequence). CDR3 length: 15 residues. Losses at the gene ends were 6 bases for V and 0 bases for J; bases not matched to a gene: 7. CDR3 in amino acids: CASSGTALANYGYTF. Here the CDR3 DNA reads TGTGCCAGCAGCGGGACAGCTCTAGCTAACTATGGCTACACCTTC.

Notes on this clone: One junction end does not reproduce the germline sequence, and a read error may be involved. The rearrangement links TRBV5-1 to TRBJ2-1; perhaps TRBD2 as D (6 bases). CDR3 length: 14 residues. Germline CDR1 is SGHRS and CDR2 is YFSETQ. The CDR3 spells CASSSGTSGNGQFF. The CDR3 region has the DNA TGCGCCAGCAGCTCCGGGACTTCGGGCAATGGGCAGTTCTTC.

This clone is termed medium-sized. This sequence joins TRBV10-1 and TRBJ1-4; D remains ambiguous. The CDR3 has 11 amino acids. CDR1 is WNHNN, CDR2 SYGVQD, per germline (reference sequence). V was cut by 8 bases and J by 8 bases, with 9 bases left in between. In nucleotides, the CDR3 is TGCGCCAGCGCAATCAGAGAAAAACTGTTTTTT. It is translated as CASAIREKLFF.

The chain employs TRBV30 and TRBJ2-3; 8 bases match TRBD2. The ends lost 2 bases at V and 4 bases at J; junction bases unmatched: 11. Germline V gene sequence: CDR1 GTSNPN, CDR2 SVGIG (reference sequence). CDR3 size: 16 residues. Written as DNA, the CDR3 is TGTGCCTGGAGTATACTCGGGACTAGTGGTGCAGATACGCAGTATTTT. Translation: CAWSILGTSGADTQYF.

The chain recombines TRBV5-1 with TRBJ1-2, with 11 bases matching TRBD1. CDR1 SGHRS and CDR2 YFSETQ come from the germline V gene. CDR3 size: 15 residues. V gave up 0 bases and J gave up 8 bases; unmatched junction bases: 6. Here the CDR3 DNA reads TGCGCCAGCAGCTTGGCCGGGACAGGGGGGGAAGGCTACACCTTC. Its translation is CASSLAGTGGEGYTF.

V usage is TRBV30 and J usage is TRBJ1-1; tentatively, D is TRBD1 (6 bases). The CDR3 runs 14 residues. Trimming cost V 2 bases and J 2 bases, with 12 bases left between them. In germline, CDR1 is GTSNPN, CDR2 SVGIG (reference sequence). The CDR3 coding sequence is TGTGCCTGGAGTCAAGACAGGTTAAACACTGAAGCTTTCTTT. It yields the protein CAWSQDRLNTEAFF.

V and J are TRBV5-4 and TRBJ2-5; D is possibly TRBD2 (6 bases). CDR1 is SGHNT, CDR2 YYREEE, per germline (reference sequence). V was trimmed by 4 bases and J by 3 bases, leaving 10 bases between them. The CDR3 runs to 13 residues. The CDR3 reads CASSTGLKETQYF. The CDR3 bases are TGTGCCAGCAGCACGGGACTGAAAGAGACCCAGTACTTC.

The chain carries TRBV6-5 and TRBJ1-5; weak D call: TRBD1 (5 bases). V lost 6 bases and J 0 bases, leaving 12 bases between the germline ends. In germline, CDR1 is MNHEY, CDR2 SVGAGI. The CDR3 is 15 residues long. The CDR3 sequence is CASRVRVTSNQPQHF. The CDR3 nucleotides read TGTGCCAGCAGAGTCAGGGTGACTAGCAATCAGCCCCAGCATTTT.

J is TRBJ2-2 and V is TRBV2; 8 bases are a match to TRBD2. This CDR3 has 15 residues. J was trimmed by 8 bases and V by 0 bases; bases with no gene match: 5. Germline lookup yields CDR1 SNHLY and CDR2 FYNNEI. In DNA, the CDR3 is TGTGCCAGCAGTGAAGCGCCTAGCGGGTTTGGGGAGCTGTTTTTT. It specifies CASSEAPSGFGELFF.

V usage is TRBV28 and J usage is TRBJ1-1; maybe TRBD1 (5 bases). The CDR3 is 12 amino acids. V dropped 1 base and J dropped 8 bases, with 8 bases sitting between them. Germline V gene lookup returns CDR1 MDHEN and CDR2 SYDVKM. This CDR3 reads CASSLSGHEAFF. As DNA, the CDR3 is TGTGCCAGCAGTTTATCTGGACACGAAGCTTTCTTT.

V is TRBV29-1 and J is TRBJ1-2, with 10 bases that match TRBD1. Germline trimming cut 6 bases from V and 4 bases from J; bases unmatched to any gene: 5. Germline V lookup: CDR1 SQVTM, CDR2 ANQGSEA. CDR3 length equals 13 residues. CDR3 loop: CSVRTGGSYGYTF. CDR3 in DNA: TGCAGCGTCAGGACAGGGGGTTCCTATGGCTACACCTTC.

The chain joins TRBV5-1 to TRBJ2-5; a possible D gene is TRBD2 (7 bases). Germline-derived CDR1 and CDR2 are SGHRS and YFSETQ. This CDR3 contains 15 residues. V lost 1 base and J lost 6, with 16 bases in between. CDR3 coding DNA: TGCGCCAGCAGCTTGTTTCCGGGGGGCGAACAGACCCAGTACTTC. Translation gives CASSLFPGGEQTQYF.